This T cell receptor (beta chain) was sequenced for a study of cytotoxic CD8 clonotypes in ibrutinib-treated CLL. Sequencing was performed with immunoSEQ multiplex PCR; in TCRdb, only in-frame clones are kept and a portion is missing. The data contain roughly 200,000 clones, 72% of them singletons. The CDR3 is made up of 14 amino acids. Looked up from germline, CDR1 is SGHTA and CDR2 is FQGNSA. Trimming removed 3 bases from V and 7 bases from J; junction bases left unmatched: 5. This chain links TRBV7-2 with TRBJ2-7, with TRBD1 matching over 11 bases. The sample in question was PBMCs, obtained after 24 months of ibrutinib treatment. The sequence was collected from a human donor with chronic lymphocytic leukemia. CDR3 bases: TGTGCCAGCAGCTTCGGACAGGGGGCGCGGGAGCAGTACTTC. Amino acid sequence: CASSFGQGAREQYF.